The next 16 T cell receptor beta chains were all read from a single sample in a study of human T cells and chemical hapten exposure. TCRdb reprocessed the 5' RACE reads with MiXCR, giving one entry per CDR3 protein. Here the sample spans some 150,000 distinct CDR3 sequences, approximately 4% being singletons. Unfractionated whole blood yielded total RNA. The receptor source for this set is a female donor in good health.

This clonotype was observed at least ten times. This chain connects TRBV5-5 to TRBJ1-1, with 10 bases aligning to TRBD1. The germline V gene has CDR1 SGHKS and CDR2 YYEKEE (reference sequence). This CDR3 contains 18 residues. The V and J ends lost 0 bases and 2 bases, in that order; junction bases with no gene match: 10. CDR3 DNA sequence: TGTGCCAGCAGCTTGGCTTGGACAGGGGGGTTGAGCAACACTGAAGCTTTCTTT. Translation: CASSLAWTGGLSNTEAFF.

This clonotype came up many times. The rearrangement joins TRBV7-2 to TRBJ2-3; D perhaps matches TRBD2 (5 bases). Germline-derived CDR1 and CDR2 are SGHTA and FQGNSA. Between the trimmed V and J ends, which lost 1 base and 2 bases, there was a span of 10 bases. This CDR3 spans 15 amino acids. The CDR3, as DNA: TGTGCCAGCAGCTTAGATTACGGGAACACAGATACGCAGTATTTT. Its translation is CASSLDYGNTDTQYF.

This clonotype occurred a few times. The V gene is TRBV9, the J gene TRBJ1-1; the D is unclear. From germline, CDR1 is SGDLS and CDR2 YYNGEE. The CDR3 has 15 amino acids. Trimming pared 4 bases from V and 3 bases from J, leaving 16 bases between. Written as DNA, the CDR3 is TGTGCCAGCAGCCTAGAGGAGGGCTTGTACACTGAAGCTTTCTTT. Its protein is CASSLEEGLYTEAFF.

This clonotype has ten or more counts. This chain links TRBV4-2 with TRBJ2-5, with D tentatively TRBD1 (6 bases). V dropped 1 base and J dropped 2 bases, with 8 bases sitting between them. Germline V lookup: CDR1 LGHNA, CDR2 YNFKEQ. There are 14 residues in the CDR3. The CDR3 reads CASSQAGVQETQYF. DNA of the CDR3: TGTGCCAGCAGCCAAGCAGGGGTTCAAGAGACCCAGTACTTC.

This clonotype appeared many times. The chain links TRBV10-3 to TRBJ2-1, with 7 bases that match TRBD2. The CDR3 is made up of 13 amino acids. With V trimmed by 7 bases and J by 5 bases, 5 bases remained unmatched. From germline, CDR1 is ENHRY and CDR2 SYGVKD. The CDR3 DNA follows: TGTGCCATCAAGACTGCGGGGGACAATGAGCAGTTCTTC. Its translation is CAIKTAGDNEQFF.

The table lists this clonotype with many counts. The chain uses TRBV20-1 and TRBJ2-3; TRBD2 agrees at 8 bases. The V gene's germline CDR1 is DFQATT and CDR2 SNEGSKA (reference sequence). J lost 4 bases, V lost 3 bases, and 9 bases had no gene match. This CDR3 comprises 15 residues. Here the CDR3 DNA reads TGCAGTGCTAGTTTATCACTAGCGGTCGCAGATACGCAGTATTTT. This translates into CSASLSLAVADTQYF.

This clonotype was seen repeatedly, ten times or more. The genes are TRBV18 and TRBJ2-7, with TRBD1 identical over 9 bases. This CDR3 region has 16 residues. Germline V gene sequence: CDR1 KGHSH, CDR2 LQKENI. The trim removed 5 bases at V and 1 base at J, leaving 9 bases unmatched. CDR3 amino acids: CASSSSPGTGSYEQYF. DNA for the CDR3: TGTGCCAGCTCATCCTCCCCCGGGACAGGGTCCTACGAGCAGTACTTC.

CDR3 amino acids: CASSQAARTSSYEQYF. The CDR3 region has the DNA TGCGCCAGCAGCCAAGCCGCCCGGACAAGTTCCTACGAGCAGTACTTC. The rearrangement uses TRBV4-3 and TRBJ2-7; tentatively, D is TRBD1 (5 bases). Deletions cut 1 base from V and 1 base from J, with 14 bases between. The germline V gene encodes CDR1 LGHNA and CDR2 YSLEER. There are 16 residues in the CDR3.

V usage is TRBV3-1 and J usage is TRBJ2-3, with a possible D match to TRBD2 (6 bases). Germline V gene sequence: CDR1 LGHDT, CDR2 YNNKEL (reference sequence). V lost 0 bases, J lost 3 bases, and 16 bases lay in between. The CDR3 runs 17 residues. This chain's CDR3 is CASSQERPGSCTDTQYF. For the CDR3, the DNA is TGTGCCAGCAGCCAAGAAAGACCCGGGAGTTGTACAGATACGCAGTATTTT.

This clonotype was observed many times. This chain links TRBV18 with TRBJ1-1, with 9 bases matching TRBD1. Trimming at V came to 3 bases and at J to 6 bases, leaving 5 bases not matched to a gene. CDR1 KGHSH and CDR2 LQKENI come from the germline V gene. The CDR3 spans 14 residues. CDR3 coding DNA: TGTGCCAGCTCACCGAGGAGACAGGGGGCTGAAGCTTTCTTT. Translated, it gives CASSPRRQGAEAFF.

This clonotype was recorded at least ten times. This chain joins TRBV7-9 and TRBJ2-1; 7 positions match TRBD2. V was clipped by 5 bases and J by 3 bases; unmatched bases: 7. The CDR3 is made up of 15 amino acids. CDR1 and CDR2 (germline): SEHNR, FQNEAQ (reference sequence). CDR3 DNA sequence: TGTGCCAGCAGCATGACTAGCAGTGGCTACAATGAGCAGTTCTTC. Translating gives CASSMTSSGYNEQFF.

This clonotype was picked up many times. J is TRBJ1-5 and V is TRBV18, with 10 positions matching TRBD1. Losses at the gene ends were 2 bases for V and 2 bases for J; bases not matched to a gene: 6. Germline values: CDR1 KGHSH, CDR2 LQKENI. The CDR3 runs to 17 residues. This chain's CDR3 is CASSPGLGTGGNQPQHF. DNA for the CDR3: TGTGCCAGCTCACCAGGGCTGGGGACAGGGGGCAATCAGCCCCAGCATTTT.

Ten or more counts support this clonotype. In nucleotides, the CDR3 is TGTGCCAGCTCTCACGACGAGTCACCCCTCCACTTT. It yields the protein CASSHDESPLHF. V and J are TRBV6-2 or TRBV6-3 and TRBJ1-6, with D unclear. This CDR3 has 12 amino acids. With 8 bases removed from V and 10 bases from J, the gap between germline ends came to 12 bases. Germline CDR1 MNHEY, CDR2 SVGEGT.

This chain joins TRBV7-9 and TRBJ2-3; D gene unclear. Germline V gene sequence: CDR1 SEHNR, CDR2 FQNEAQ (reference sequence). The CDR3 spans 14 residues. Trimming pared 6 bases from V and 2 bases from J, leaving 12 bases between. In nucleotides, the CDR3 is TGTGCCAGCAGTCACTCTCGGACCACAGATACGCAGTATTTT. This gives the protein CASSHSRTTDTQYF.

This clonotype was seen many times. This chain joins TRBV24-1 and TRBJ2-7; the D gene could be TRBD1 or TRBD2 (5 bases each). V dropped 7 bases and J dropped 2 bases, with 8 bases sitting between them. The length of the CDR3 is 12 residues. Germline assignment: CDR1 KGHDR and CDR2 SFDVKD. The CDR3 here is CATRRGTYEQYF. The CDR3 DNA is TGTGCCACCAGGAGGGGTACCTACGAGCAGTACTTC.

CDR3 DNA sequence: TGTGCCAGCAGTGAAGCGGAGGGCAGATGGTCGCCCCAGTACTTC. This encodes CASSEAEGRWSPQYF. The chain recombines TRBV2 with TRBJ2-5; D possibly corresponds to TRBD2 (6 bases). V lost 0 bases and J 9 bases, leaving 17 bases between the germline ends. Looked up from germline, CDR1 is SNHLY and CDR2 is FYNNEI. The CDR3 is 15 residues long.